These T cell receptor beta chains were read from a single sample in a study of T cell repertoires in cytomegalovirus infection. TCRdb reanalysed the reads using MiXCR and keeps one entry per CDR3 protein. The profile shows fewer than 550,000 distinct CDR3 sequences, around a quarter of them singletons. Specimen: PBMCs. Source of these receptors: a human donor in good health (CMV status not recorded). Some clones in this sample may be carry-over from other donors' samples. Both conserved end residues are part of each CDR3. D genes are given only for firm matches. Clone size is not always given. Where it is, it says once, few, many or a class for expanded clones.

J gene | clone size | V gene | D gene | CDR3 length | CDR3 DNA | CDR3 protein
TRBJ2-1 | . | TRBV19 | . | 18 | TGTGCCAGTAGTATAAGACAGGCCCTCCCCGGGACCTACAATGAGCAGTTCTTC | CASSIRQALPGTYNEQFF
TRBJ1-4 | few | TRBV20-1 | . | 14 | TGCAGTGCCCCTAAACTCGGCCGGCCAGAAAAACTGTTTTTT | CSAPKLGRPEKLFF
TRBJ2-1 | many | TRBV7-2 | TRBD2 | 16 | TGTGCCAGCAGCTTAGGTCTAGCGGGAGGGCTGAATGAGCAGTTCTTC | CASSLGLAGGLNEQFF
TRBJ1-2 | . | TRBV7-2 | TRBD1 | 16 | TGTGCCAGCAGCTCCAGACAGGGTAGGAACGTCTATGGCTACACCTTC | CASSSRQGRNVYGYTF
TRBJ1-5 | many | TRBV7-2 | . | 13 | TGTGCCAGCTCAGGAACGGGCAATCAGCCCCAGCATTTT | CASSGTGNQPQHF
TRBJ1-2 | . | TRBV28 | . | 12 | TGTGCCAGCAGTTTGTCTACAGGGGGCTACACCTTC | CASSLSTGGYTF
TRBJ1-2 | . | TRBV29-1 | . | 12 | TGCAGCGTTGACACGGTGACTAGGGGCTACACCTTC | CSVDTVTRGYTF
TRBJ1-5 | few | TRBV4-1 | TRBD1 | 16 | TGCGCCAGCAGCCAAGTTCAAGGGACAGGAGATCAGCCCCAGCATTTT | CASSQVQGTGDQPQHF
TRBJ2-2 | many | TRBV6-2/TRBV6-3 | . | 13 | TGTGCCAGCATCGAGGTGGACACCGGGGAGCTGTTTTTT | CASIEVDTGELFF
TRBJ1-1 | . | TRBV29-1 | . | 15 | TGCAGCGTTGGTGGGGTCGGGGGGGGAAACACTGAAGCTTTCTTT | CSVGGVGGGNTEAFF
TRBJ1-5 | few | TRBV6-6 | TRBD1 | 15 | TGTGCCAGCAGTTACCGAGACAGGGACGGCCAGCCCCAGCATTTT | CASSYRDRDGQPQHF
TRBJ2-1 | few | TRBV19 | TRBD2 | 18 | TGTGCCAGTAGTACCCCCGTCGCGGGACTAGCGGGAGAGGGTGAGCAGTTCTTC | CASSTPVAGLAGEGEQFF
TRBJ2-3 | few | TRBV4-1 | TRBD2 | 15 | TGCGCCAGCAGCCAAGACGTATTTTGGCGGGAGAGGGGGTATTTT | CASSQDVFWRERGYF
TRBJ2-1 | once | TRBV11-2 | . | 14 | TGTGCCAGCAGCTCCTGGGGGCTAGTCGATGAGCAGTTCTTC | CASSSWGLVDEQFF
TRBJ2-1 | . | TRBV5-4 | TRBD2 | 15 | TGTGCCAGCAGCCTGGCGGGAGGGCTCAAAAATGAGCAGTTCTTC | CASSLAGGLKNEQFF
TRBJ2-7 | . | TRBV28 | TRBD1 | 15 | TGTGCCAGCAGTCTATCGGGACAGGGGACCTACGAGCAGTACTTC | CASSLSGQGTYEQYF
TRBJ1-6 | . | TRBV27 | . | 13 | TGTGCCAGCAGTTTTACGGATAATTCACCCCTCCACTTT | CASSFTDNSPLHF
TRBJ2-1 | few | TRBV7-9 | TRBD1 | 15 | TGTGCCAGCAGCTTCCCGGGACAGGGGTGGAATGAGCAGTTCTTC | CASSFPGQGWNEQFF
TRBJ2-2 | . | TRBV7-2 | TRBD2 | 16 | TGTGCCAGCAGCTCGGCTAGCGGAGCCTACACCGGGGAGCTGTTTTTT | CASSSASGAYTGELFF
TRBJ2-1 | many | TRBV7-2 | TRBD2 | 15 | TGTGCCAGCTCGGGGATGGGTAGCGGGGGGTATGAGCAGTTCTTC | CASSGMGSGGYEQFF
TRBJ2-5 | many | TRBV10-3 | TRBD2 | 18 | TGTGCCATCAGTGAGTCGGAACTAGCGGGAGGGGTCTTGGAGACCCAGTACTTC | CAISESELAGGVLETQYF
TRBJ2-5 | . | TRBV7-9 | TRBD1 | 15 | TGTGCCAGCAGCCCGCTGCGGGGGACAGGGCTGACCCAGTACTTC | CASSPLRGTGLTQYF
TRBJ1-3 | few | TRBV7-6 | . | 14 | TGTGCCAGCAGCTTAAACAGGGTTGGAAACACCATATATTTT | CASSLNRVGNTIYF
TRBJ1-2 | few | TRBV7-9 | . | 15 | TGTGCCAGCAGCTCCACGACAAGCTGGCACTATGGCTACACCTTC | CASSSTTSWHYGYTF
TRBJ2-1 | . | TRBV29-1 | TRBD2 | 14 | TGCAGCGTTGGAAACCCGGGACTAGCATATGAGCAGTTCTTC | CSVGNPGLAYEQFF
TRBJ2-5 | few | TRBV7-3 | . | 14 | TGTGCCAGCAGCAGCACCCCGGACAGTGAGACCCAGTACTTC | CASSSTPDSETQYF
TRBJ2-1 | many | TRBV7-2 | TRBD2 | 15 | TGTGCCAGCAGCTTTGGGACTAGCGACTACAATGAGCAGTTCTTC | CASSFGTSDYNEQFF
TRBJ1-5 | many | TRBV7-8 | TRBD1 | 16 | TGTGCCAGCAGCGAAAAAAGGACAGGGTCTAATCAGCCCCAGCATTTT | CASSEKRTGSNQPQHF
TRBJ2-3 | . | TRBV6-2/TRBV6-3 | TRBD1 | 17 | TGTGCCAGCAGTTACTCGAAACAGGGGGCAAGCACAGATACGCAGTATTTT | CASSYSKQGASTDTQYF
TRBJ1-1 | . | TRBV5-3 | TRBD1 | 13 | TGTGCCAGCAGCTTCACAGGGGCCGCGGCAGCTTTCTTT | CASSFTGAAAAFF
TRBJ2-1 | . | TRBV12-3/TRBV12-4 | . | 15 | TGTGCCAGCAGCTCCACGGTGGCCCTCTACAATGAGCAGTTCTTC | CASSSTVALYNEQFF
TRBJ2-7 | many | TRBV7-2 | . | 13 | TGTGCCAGCAGCTCGTCAGGGTCCTACGAGCAGTACTTC | CASSSSGSYEQYF
TRBJ2-1 | . | TRBV6-2/TRBV6-3 | . | 13 | TGTGCCAGCACAGGGAGCTCCTACAATGAGCAGTTCTTC | CASTGSSYNEQFF
TRBJ1-1 | many | TRBV7-2 | TRBD1 | 17 | TGTGCCAGCAGCTTTCACTGGAGGGGGCAGAGTGGGACTGAAGCTTTCTTT | CASSFHWRGQSGTEAFF
TRBJ2-1 | many | TRBV7-2 | TRBD1 | 14 | TGTGCCAGCAGCCAGGGGGCGGGATACAATGAGCAGTTCTTC | CASSQGAGYNEQFF
TRBJ2-1 | many | TRBV6-1 | . | 15 | TGTGCCAGCAGTGAACGGTACAGTACCTACAATGAGCAGTTCTTC | CASSERYSTYNEQFF
TRBJ2-1 | many | TRBV7-2 | TRBD2 | 15 | TGTGCCAGCAGCTCCGTAGCGGGAGGGCGCAATGAGCAGTTCTTC | CASSSVAGGRNEQFF
TRBJ2-2 | few | TRBV5-1 | . | 16 | TGCGCCAGCAGCTTTAATGGGGACTGGAACACCGGGGAGCTGTTTTTT | CASSFNGDWNTGELFF
TRBJ2-3 | . | TRBV20-1 | . | 12 | TGCAGTGCTATGCCGGGGGCAGATACGCAGTATTTT | CSAMPGADTQYF
TRBJ1-1 | few | TRBV24-1 | . | 15 | TGTGCCACCAGACCCTCAGGCGGTCAGAACACTGAAGCTTTCTTT | CATRPSGGQNTEAFF
TRBJ2-2 | . | TRBV5-6 | . | 16 | TGTGCCAGCAGCGATCTAACACTAACAGGGACCGGGGAGCTGTTTTTT | CASSDLTLTGTGELFF
TRBJ2-5 | . | TRBV12-3/TRBV12-4 | . | 16 | TGTGCCAGCAGTCCCGGACAGAGGGGCGGGGTGGAGACCCAGTACTTC | CASSPGQRGGVETQYF
TRBJ2-1 | few | TRBV19 | . | 16 | TGTGCCAGCAGGGACCCCCGATGGGGCTCCTACAATGAGCAGTTCTTC | CASRDPRWGSYNEQFF
TRBJ2-7 | many | TRBV7-2 | TRBD1 | 14 | TGTGCCAGCAGCTCCGGGACAGGGTCCTACGAGCAGTACTTC | CASSSGTGSYEQYF
TRBJ2-4 | . | TRBV10-3 | TRBD2 | 22 | TGTGCCATCAGTGCCCGGGACACCATCGGGTCTAGCGGGAATCTAGCCAAAAACATTCAGTACTTC | CAISARDTIGSSGNLAKNIQYF